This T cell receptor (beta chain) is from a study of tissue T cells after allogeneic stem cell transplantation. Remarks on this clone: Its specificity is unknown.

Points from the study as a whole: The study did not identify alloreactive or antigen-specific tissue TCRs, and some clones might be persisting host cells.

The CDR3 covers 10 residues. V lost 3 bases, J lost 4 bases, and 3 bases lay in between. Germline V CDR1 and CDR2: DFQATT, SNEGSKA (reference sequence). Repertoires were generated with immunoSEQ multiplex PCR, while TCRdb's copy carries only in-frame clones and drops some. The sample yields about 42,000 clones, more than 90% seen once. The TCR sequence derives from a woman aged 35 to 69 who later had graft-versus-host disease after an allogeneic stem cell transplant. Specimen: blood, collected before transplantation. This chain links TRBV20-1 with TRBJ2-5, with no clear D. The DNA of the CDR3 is TGCAGTGCTAGTTCAGAGACCCAGTACTTC. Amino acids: CSASSETQYF.